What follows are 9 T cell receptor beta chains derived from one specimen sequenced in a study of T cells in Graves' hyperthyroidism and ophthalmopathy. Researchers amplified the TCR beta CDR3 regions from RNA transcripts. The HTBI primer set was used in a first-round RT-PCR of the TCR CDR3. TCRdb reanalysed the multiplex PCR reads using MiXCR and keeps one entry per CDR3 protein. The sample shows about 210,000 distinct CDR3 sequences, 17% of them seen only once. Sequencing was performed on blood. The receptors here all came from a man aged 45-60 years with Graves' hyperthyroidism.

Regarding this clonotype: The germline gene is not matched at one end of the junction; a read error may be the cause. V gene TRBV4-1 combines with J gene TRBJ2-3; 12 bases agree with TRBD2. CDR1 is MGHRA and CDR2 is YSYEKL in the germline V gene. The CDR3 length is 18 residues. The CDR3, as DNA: TGCGCCAGCAACCAAGAACGCCTAGCGGGAGGGCCGGCAGATACGCAGTATTTT. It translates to CASNQERLAGGPADTQYF.

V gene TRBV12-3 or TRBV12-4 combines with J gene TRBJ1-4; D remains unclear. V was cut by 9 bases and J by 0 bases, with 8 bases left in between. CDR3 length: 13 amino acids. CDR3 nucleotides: TGTGCCAGTGGGATTGCAACTAATGAAAAACTGTTTTTT. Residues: CASGIATNEKLFF.

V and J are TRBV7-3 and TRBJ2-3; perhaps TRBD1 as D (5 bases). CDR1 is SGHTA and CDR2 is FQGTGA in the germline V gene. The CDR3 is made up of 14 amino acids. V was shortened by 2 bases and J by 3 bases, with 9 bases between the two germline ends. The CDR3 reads CASSLDAGTDTQYF. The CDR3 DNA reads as TGTGCCAGCAGCTTAGATGCAGGGACAGATACGCAGTATTTT.

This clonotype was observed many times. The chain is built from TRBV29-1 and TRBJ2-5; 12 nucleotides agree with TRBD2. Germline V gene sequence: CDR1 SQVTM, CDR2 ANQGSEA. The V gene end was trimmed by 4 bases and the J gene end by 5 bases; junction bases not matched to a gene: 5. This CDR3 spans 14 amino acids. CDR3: CSVVPSGRGETQYF. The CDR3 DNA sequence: TGCAGCGTTGTTCCTAGCGGGAGGGGGGAGACCCAGTACTTC. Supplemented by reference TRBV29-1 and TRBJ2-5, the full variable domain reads SAVISQKPSRDICQRGTSLTIQCQVDSQVTMMFWYRQQPGQSLTLIATANQGSEATYESGFVIDKFPISRPNLTFSTLTVSNMSPEDSSIYLCSVVPSGRGETQYFGPGTRLLVL.

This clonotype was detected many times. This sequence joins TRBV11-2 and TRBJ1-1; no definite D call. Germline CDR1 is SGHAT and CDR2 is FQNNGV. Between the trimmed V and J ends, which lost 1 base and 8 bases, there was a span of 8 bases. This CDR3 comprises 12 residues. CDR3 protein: CASSLVGGEAFF. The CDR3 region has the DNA TGTGCCAGCAGCTTAGTTGGCGGGGAAGCTTTCTTT. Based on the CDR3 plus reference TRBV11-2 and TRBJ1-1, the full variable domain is EAGVAQSPRYKIIEKRQSVAFWCNPISGHATLYWYQQILGQGPKLLIQFQNNGVVDDSQLPKDRFSAERLKGVDSTLKIQPAKLEDSAVYLCASSLVGGEAFFGQGTRLTVV.

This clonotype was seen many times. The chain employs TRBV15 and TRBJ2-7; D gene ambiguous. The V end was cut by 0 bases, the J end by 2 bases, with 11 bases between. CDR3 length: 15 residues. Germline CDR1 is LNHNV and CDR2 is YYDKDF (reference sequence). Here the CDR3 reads CATSRDLVGTYEQYF. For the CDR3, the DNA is TGTGCCACCAGCAGAGATCTAGTAGGTACCTACGAGCAGTACTTC.

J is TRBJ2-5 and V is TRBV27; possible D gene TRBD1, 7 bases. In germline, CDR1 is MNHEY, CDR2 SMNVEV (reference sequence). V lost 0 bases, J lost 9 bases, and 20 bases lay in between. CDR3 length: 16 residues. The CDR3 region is CASSLSAGGSGGAQYF. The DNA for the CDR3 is TGTGCCAGCAGTTTATCAGCAGGGGGGTCCGGCGGGGCCCAGTACTTC.

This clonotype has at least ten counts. The CDR3 DNA sequence: TGTGCCAGCAAGCGGTTGGGGGCGTACAATGAGCAGTTCTTC. It specifies CASKRLGAYNEQFF. The rearrangement uses TRBV28 and TRBJ2-1, with D perhaps matching TRBD1 (6 bases). Germline values: CDR1 MDHEN, CDR2 SYDVKM. The CDR3 contains 14 residues. Trimming left V 7 bases short and J 4 bases short, with 14 bases between.

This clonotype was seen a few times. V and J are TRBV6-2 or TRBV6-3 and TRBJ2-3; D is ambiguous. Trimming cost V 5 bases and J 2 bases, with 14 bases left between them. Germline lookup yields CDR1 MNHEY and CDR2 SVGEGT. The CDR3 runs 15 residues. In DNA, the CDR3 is TGTGCCAGCAGTGGCGGATTCGGATTCACAGATACGCAGTATTTT. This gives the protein CASSGGFGFTDTQYF.